The 21 T cell receptor beta chains below were found in one sample sequenced in a study of blood T cell repertoires in COVID-19. TCRdb keeps only in-frame clones here, not all; method: immunoSEQ multiplex PCR. Found here are approximately 170,000 clones, roughly 87% of them singletons; the top ten hold 1.9%. The sample was peripheral blood. These TCRs come from a man aged 18 to 35 who had recovered from COVID-19.

The chain recombines TRBV29-1 with TRBJ1-1; no definite D call. V lost 5 bases to trimming and J lost 5 bases, with 9 bases between them. Germline V gene lookup returns CDR1 SQVTM and CDR2 ANQGSEA. The CDR3 contains 11 residues. The DNA of the CDR3 is TGCAGCGTTAGAGGAGGGACTGAAGCTTTCTTT. Translating it yields CSVRGGTEAFF. Complete variable domain (other parts from reference TRBV29-1 and TRBJ1-1): SAVISQKPSRDICQRGTSLTIQCQVDSQVTMMFWYRQQPGQSLTLIATANQGSEATYESGFVIDKFPISRPNLTFSTLTVSNMSPEDSSIYLCSVRGGTEAFFGQGTRLTVV.

The chain carries TRBV9 and TRBJ2-3, with a weak D call TRBD2 (5 bases). CDR3 size: 13 residues. V lost 3 bases and J lost 4, with 9 bases in between. CDR1 and CDR2 (germline): SGDLS, YYNGEE. CDR3 in DNA: TGTGCCAGCAGCGCGAGGACTCCAGATACGCAGTATTTT. Its protein is CASSARTPDTQYF. Looking up the rest from reference TRBV9 and TRBJ2-3 gives the full variable domain: DSGVTQTPKHLITATGQRVTLRCSPRSGDLSVYWYQQSLDQGLQFLIQYYNGEERAKGNILERFSAQQFPDLHSELNLSSLELGDSALYFCASSARTPDTQYFGPGTRLTVL.

The chain has TRBV21-1 and TRBJ2-7; the D call in the table, TRBD1, was not verified against the DNA. TRBV21-1 is shown as a pseudogene. The CDR3 runs to 16 residues. The CDR3 loop reads CASSKLWGGVAYEQYF. The CDR3 DNA reads as TGTGCCAGCAGCAAACTCTGGGGCGGAGTGGCCTACGAGCAGTACTTC.

This chain connects TRBV10-2 to TRBJ1-1; a weak D match, TRBD1 (6 bases). V was trimmed by 0 bases and J by 11 bases, leaving 13 bases between them. Germline CDR1 reads WSHSY; CDR2 reads SAAADI. CDR3 size: 13 residues. The CDR3 protein is CASSESGAGTAFF. Written as DNA, the CDR3 is TGCGCCAGCAGTGAGTCGGGGGCAGGTACGGCTTTCTTT.

The chain is built from TRBV5-1 and TRBJ1-1, with D hard to call. Looked up from germline, CDR1 is SGHRS and CDR2 is YFSETQ. With 0 bases removed from V and 0 bases from J, the gap between germline ends came to 6 bases. The CDR3 has 14 amino acids. As DNA, the CDR3 is TGCGCCAGCAGCTTGGTGTCATTGAACACTGAAGCTTTCTTT. Residues: CASSLVSLNTEAFF.

The chain has TRBV6-6 and TRBJ2-1, with TRBD1 identical over 8 bases. Germline CDR1 MNHNY, CDR2 SVGAGI (reference sequence). Trimming took 2 bases from V and 9 from J; bases not matched to a gene: 9. This CDR3 comprises 15 residues. The CDR3 loop is CASSYGRTGNSEQFF. The CDR3 DNA reads as TGTGCCAGCAGTTACGGCCGGACAGGGAACAGTGAGCAGTTCTTC.

The chain has TRBV11-2 and TRBJ2-7, with TRBD1 matching over 7 bases. This CDR3 is built from 12 residues. Unmatched junction bases numbered 7, after V lost 7 bases and J lost 7 bases. Germline V CDR1 and CDR2: SGHAT, FQNNGV. CDR3 sequence: CASTQQGWEQYF. The DNA for the CDR3 is TGTGCCAGCACCCAACAGGGGTGGGAGCAGTACTTC.

This sequence joins TRBV9 and TRBJ2-2, with 9 bases identical to TRBD2. The ends lost 4 bases at V and 10 bases at J; junction bases unmatched: 2. The CDR3 runs 12 residues. From germline, CDR1 is SGDLS and CDR2 YYNGEE. CDR3 nucleotide sequence: TGTGCCAGCAGCCAGGGACTAGCGGAGCTGTTTTTT. This sequence encodes CASSQGLAELFF.

The chain couples TRBV5-1 to TRBJ2-1, with 11 bases that match TRBD2. The CDR3 is made up of 16 amino acids. Germline lookup yields CDR1 SGHRS and CDR2 YFSETQ. J lost 8 bases, V lost 4 bases, and 11 bases had no gene match. In DNA form, the CDR3 reads TGCGCCAGCAGCGTCGGAACTAGCGGGAGAGTCGATGAGCAGTTCTTC. This translates into CASSVGTSGRVDEQFF.

V gene TRBV6-2 or TRBV6-3 combines with J gene TRBJ2-7; 11 nucleotides align to TRBD2. This CDR3 has 17 amino acids. Unmatched junction bases numbered 10, after V lost 6 bases and J lost 0 bases. Germline CDR1 MNHEY, CDR2 SVGEGT. In DNA form, the CDR3 reads TGTGCCAGCAGCATTGTTGTAGCGGGAGGGCTCTCCTACGAGCAGTACTTC. It yields the protein CASSIVVAGGLSYEQYF.

This clone was seen a single time. The J gene is TRBJ1-2, the V gene TRBV6-5; a possible D gene is TRBD1 (5 bases). The germline gives CDR1 MNHEY, CDR2 SVGAGI. The CDR3 sequence is 15 residues long. V lost 4 bases, J lost 2 bases, and 14 bases lay in between. CDR3 nucleotides: TGTGCCAGCAGTTCCAACAACAGGTTCAACTATGGCTACACCTTC. Its protein product is CASSSNNRFNYGYTF.

In its sample, this clone was seen once. The chain combines TRBV6-5 with TRBJ2-1; the match to TRBD1 covers 7 bases. V lost 7 bases to trimming and J lost 4 bases; unmatched junction nucleotides: 7. The length of the CDR3 is 14 residues. Germline V gene lookup returns CDR1 MNHEY and CDR2 SVGAGI. The CDR3 region is CASTSAGGYNEQFF. CDR3 coding DNA: TGTGCCAGCACCTCCGCAGGGGGTTACAATGAGCAGTTCTTC.

This clone has only one observation. The CDR3 spells CASSPNSGSYNEQFF. For the CDR3, the DNA is TGTGCCAGCTCACCCAATAGCGGGAGTTACAATGAGCAGTTCTTC. This rearrangement joins TRBV18 to TRBJ2-1; TRBD2 agrees at 9 bases. Germline CDR1 reads KGHSH; CDR2 reads LQKENI. Unmatched junction bases numbered 4, after V lost 3 bases and J lost 4 bases. The CDR3 runs to 15 residues.

V is TRBV19 and J is TRBJ2-7; 9 nucleotides match TRBD1. CDR1 and CDR2 (germline): LNHDA, SQIVND (reference sequence). The CDR3 covers 14 residues. Unmatched junction bases numbered 5, after V lost 3 bases and J lost 5 bases. CDR3 bases: TGTGCCAGTAGTATCAACAGGGGGCGCGACGAGCAGTACTTC. Translating it yields CASSINRGRDEQYF.

This chain uses TRBV6-6 with TRBJ2-7, with D maybe TRBD2 (6 bases). This CDR3 has 13 residues. Germline CDR1 is MNHNY and CDR2 is SVGAGI (reference sequence). V dropped 8 bases and J dropped 6 bases, with 17 bases sitting between them. CDR3 DNA sequence: TGTGCCAGCCGTGCGACTAGTGATCGCGAGCAGTACTTC. Translating gives CASRATSDREQYF.

The chain carries TRBV27 and TRBJ2-1; TRBD1 matches 9 bases. V shed 8 bases, J shed 10 bases, and the junction held 9 bases outside the gene matches. Germline CDR1 MNHEY, CDR2 SMNVEV (reference sequence). This CDR3 region has 13 residues. For the CDR3, the DNA is TGTGCCAGCGGGACCGGGACAGGGCAGGAGCAGTTCTTC. This translates into CASGTGTGQEQFF.

The genes are TRBV3-1 (or the pseudogene TRBV3-2) and TRBJ2-3; TRBD2 matches 8 bases. V was clipped by 4 bases and J by 1 base; unmatched bases: 10. CDR1 and CDR2 from the germline V gene are LGHDT and YNNKEL (reference sequence). The CDR3 runs 17 residues. CDR3 region: CASSRVGSGSRTDTQYF. CDR3 nucleotides: TGTGCCAGCAGCCGGGTTGGAAGCGGGAGTCGCACAGATACGCAGTATTTT.

This clone is a singleton in its sample. This rearrangement joins TRBV6-5 to TRBJ2-1, with 9 bases fitting TRBD1. The CDR3 has 13 amino acids. The ends lost 8 bases at V and 5 bases at J; junction bases unmatched: 4. Germline CDR1 reads MNHEY; CDR2 reads SVGAGI. CDR3 sequence reads: CASWDRADNEQFF. The DNA of the CDR3 is TGTGCCAGCTGGGACAGGGCAGACAATGAGCAGTTCTTC.

This clone was counted between two and nine times. The chain combines TRBV2 with TRBJ1-4; no clear D. CDR1 and CDR2 (germline): SNHLY, FYNNEI. V was shortened by 4 bases and J by 2 bases, with 5 bases between the two germline ends. This CDR3 has 13 amino acids. The CDR3 bases are TGTGCCAGCAGTGGTATCACTAATGAAAAACTGTTTTTT. Protein sequence: CASSGITNEKLFF.

V and J are TRBV19 and TRBJ1-5; D not certain. The CDR3 contains 13 residues. V was cut by 6 bases and J by 9 bases, with 15 bases left in between. CDR1 is LNHDA, CDR2 SQIVND, per germline (reference sequence). The DNA of the CDR3 is TGTGCCAGTAGCCCCCAGCAGGCCCGGCCCCAGCATTTT. This translates into CASSPQQARPQHF.

This chain links TRBV19 with TRBJ2-1; TRBD2 is a possible D gene (6 bases). Between the trimmed V and J ends, which lost 4 bases and 9 bases, there was a span of 16 bases. This CDR3 is built from 14 residues. The germline V gene encodes CDR1 LNHDA and CDR2 SQIVND (reference sequence). DNA for the CDR3: TGTGCCAGTAGTACCCAAGCTAGCGTCGGTGAGCAGTTCTTC. This gives the protein CASSTQASVGEQFF. Complete variable domain (other parts from reference TRBV19 and TRBJ2-1): DGGITQSPKYLFRKEGQNVTLSCEQNLNHDAMYWYRQDPGQGLRLIYYSQIVNDFQKGDIAEGYSVSREKKESFPLTVTSAQKNPTAFYLCASSTQASVGEQFFGPGTRLTVL.